This entry lists 3 T cell receptor beta chains sequenced from one sample in a study of beta chain features in type 1 diabetes. Broader study findings: Shorter TCRB CDR3s, moderately but significantly so, were found in Type 1 diabetes patients in all four CD4+ subsets.

Every bit of the isolated RNA underwent reverse transcription, so sequencing read expressed TCRB transcripts. Libraries were prepared by immunoSEQ multiplex PCR; TCRdb keeps only in-frame clonotypes and omits some of them. The sample consists of about 170,000 clones, 6.5% to 8.5% of them appearing once. These receptors' antigens are unknown. The specimen sequenced was central memory CD4+ T cells from blood. These receptors were obtained from a man aged 18 to 35 with type 1 diabetes.

This clone was seen a few times. The genes are TRBV5-1 and TRBJ1-5; possible D gene TRBD1, 6 bases. The CDR3 totals 16 residues. The V end was cut by 4 bases, the J end by 0 bases, with 14 bases between. Germline V gives CDR1 SGHRS, CDR2 YFSETQ. This CDR3 reads CASSLGTIDSNQPQHF. Here the CDR3 DNA reads TGCGCCAGCAGCCTGGGGACAATCGATAGCAATCAGCCCCAGCATTTT.

This clone was seen more than once but under ten times. The rearrangement links TRBV5-4 to TRBJ2-4, with D perhaps matching TRBD2 (6 bases). Germline CDR1 is SGHNT and CDR2 is YYREEE (reference sequence). The ends were cut back, 5 bases at V and 0 bases at J, with 15 bases in the middle. CDR3 size: 16 residues. The CDR3 DNA is TGTGCCAGCAGTCCCGGAGGGGCTGTAGCCAAAAACATTCAGTACTTC. This translates into CASSPGGAVAKNIQYF.

This clone was counted at least ten times. CDR3 in DNA: TGTGCCAGCAGCTTGATGGGACAGGGGGACTCACCCCTCCACTTT. Translating gives CASSLMGQGDSPLHF. This chain links TRBV7-2 with TRBJ1-6; the match to TRBD1 covers 11 bases. There are 15 residues in the CDR3. Germline trimming cut 3 bases from V and 10 bases from J; bases unmatched to any gene: 5. The germline V gene has CDR1 SGHTA and CDR2 FQGNSA.